The rows below give T cell receptor beta chains drawn from one sample of a study of blood T cells in healthy people across ages. TCRdb passed the 5' RACE reads through MiXCR, listing each CDR3 protein once. Among hundreds of thousands of distinct CDR3 sequences listed, 21% were seen once. Sequencing input: blood. These receptors all stem from a man between 70 and 80 years old in good health. The CDR3 runs from the conserved cysteine through the conserved F or W. A D gene is named only where the DNA matches it firmly. Size values are once, few and many counts, or a class for expanded clones, and some rows have none.

TRBD2	.	TRBV11-2	TRBJ2-1	CASSLGPIAGVLGNEQFF	TGTGCCAGCAGCTTAGGCCCCATAGCGGGAGTTTTGGGCAATGAGCAGTTCTTC
.	few	TRBV19	TRBJ1-5	CASSTWGVSNQPQHF	TGTGCCAGTAGTACCTGGGGGGTTAGCAATCAGCCCCAGCATTTT
.	.	TRBV6-5	TRBJ1-1	CASSYRTVMNTEAFF	TGTGCCAGCAGTTACCGGACTGTTATGAACACTGAAGCTTTCTTT
TRBD1	few	TRBV10-3	TRBJ1-1	CAISESYRGNTEAFF	TGTGCCATCAGTGAGTCGTACAGGGGTAACACTGAAGCTTTCTTT
TRBD1	.	TRBV12-3/TRBV12-4	TRBJ2-5	CASSLEGGTGATQYF	TGTGCCAGCAGTTTAGAGGGCGGGACAGGGGCCACGCAGTACTTC
.	once	TRBV20-1	TRBJ2-7	CSALPTPSYEQYF	TGCAGTGCTCTGCCGACCCCATCCTACGAGCAGTACTTC
TRBD2	.	TRBV20-1	TRBJ2-1	CSTPGLATGEQFF	TGCAGTACCCCGGGACTAGCGACTGGTGAGCAGTTCTTC
TRBD1	.	TRBV4-3	TRBJ2-5	CASSRDRGRGETQYF	TGCGCCAGCAGTCGGGACAGGGGACGGGGAGAGACCCAGTACTTC
TRBD2	.	TRBV5-4	TRBJ2-1	CASSPGGAEPRAHEQFF	TGTGCCAGCAGCCCGGGAGGCGCGGAACCAAGAGCTCATGAGCAGTTCTTC
TRBD1	few	TRBV6-5	TRBJ2-7	CASSHRDRPYEQYF	TGTGCCAGCAGTCACCGGGACAGGCCCTACGAGCAGTACTTC
TRBD2	.	TRBV30	TRBJ2-1	CAWSVGGDYNEQFF	TGTGCCTGGAGTGTGGGAGGGGACTACAATGAGCAGTTCTTC
.	.	TRBV24-1	TRBJ1-2	CATSDSARREGYTF	TGTGCCACCAGTGATTCGGCCCGCAGGGAAGGCTACACCTTC
TRBD2	many	TRBV24-1	TRBJ2-2	CATSDLPGGPDTGELFF	TGTGCCACCAGTGATTTACCGGGAGGGCCAGACACCGGGGAGCTGTTTTTT
.	few	TRBV29-1	TRBJ2-3	CSVRGHPDTQYF	TGCAGCGTTCGGGGCCACCCAGATACGCAGTATTTT
TRBD1	.	TRBV13	TRBJ2-3	CASSTTTGPSTDTQYF	TGTGCCAGCAGCACCACGACAGGGCCTAGCACAGATACGCAGTATTTT
TRBD2	.	TRBV2	TRBJ2-4	CARSLTSGSLGIQYF	TGTGCCAGGTCCCTAACTAGCGGGAGTCTCGGCATTCAGTACTTC
TRBD1	.	TRBV5-1	TRBJ2-1	CASSKGTGGHNEQFF	TGCGCCAGCAGCAAAGGGACAGGGGGACACAATGAGCAGTTCTTC
.	.	TRBV4-1	TRBJ2-1	CASSHRDPPNEQFF	TGCGCCAGCAGCCACAGGGACCCCCCCAATGAGCAGTTCTTC
TRBD2	.	TRBV20-1	TRBJ2-1	CSANRGASGGPSSYNEQFF	TGCAGTGCTAACCGCGGGGCTAGCGGGGGCCCCAGCTCCTACAATGAGCAGTTCTTC
.	once	TRBV5-5	TRBJ1-5	CASSLAAGDGPQHF	TGTGCCAGCAGCTTGGCGGCAGGGGACGGGCCCCAGCATTTT
TRBD1	.	TRBV6-2/TRBV6-3	TRBJ2-7	CASTRPGQGTYEQYF	TGTGCCAGCACGCGCCCGGGACAGGGCACCTACGAGCAGTACTTC
TRBD2	.	TRBV6-2/TRBV6-3	TRBJ2-1	CASSYSTASGPRSSYNEQFF	TGTGCCAGCAGTTACTCGACGGCTAGCGGGCCGAGGAGCTCCTACAATGAGCAGTTCTTC
.	few	TRBV7-2	TRBJ2-7	CASSLGFVAEGEQYF	TGTGCCAGCAGCTTAGGGTTTGTCGCGGAGGGGGAGCAGTACTTC
.	many	TRBV10-3	TRBJ2-5	CAISDPDQGEDETQYF	TGTGCCATCAGTGACCCTGATCAGGGGGAGGATGAGACCCAGTACTTC
TRBD1	few	TRBV27	TRBJ2-5	CASSYTGAVETQYF	TGTGCCAGCAGTTACACAGGGGCCGTAGAGACCCAGTACTTC